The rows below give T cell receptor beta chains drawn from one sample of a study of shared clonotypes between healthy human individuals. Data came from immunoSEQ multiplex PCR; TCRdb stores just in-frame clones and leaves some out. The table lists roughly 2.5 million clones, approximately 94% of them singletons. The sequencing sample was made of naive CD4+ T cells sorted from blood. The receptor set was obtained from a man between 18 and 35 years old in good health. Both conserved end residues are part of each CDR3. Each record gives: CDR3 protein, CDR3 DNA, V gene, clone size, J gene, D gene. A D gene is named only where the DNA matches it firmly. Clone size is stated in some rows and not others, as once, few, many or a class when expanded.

cdr3_aa: CASKDEAYYGYTF; cdr3_nt: TGTGCCAGCAAGGATGAGGCTTACTATGGCTACACCTTC; v_call: TRBV6-1; clone_size: -; j_call: TRBJ1-2; d_call: -
cdr3_aa: CASSRKQGYEQYF; cdr3_nt: TGTGCCAGCAGCCGTAAACAGGGTTACGAGCAGTACTTC; v_call: TRBV6-5; clone_size: -; j_call: TRBJ2-7; d_call: -
cdr3_aa: CASSLRSGSGGARDTQYF; cdr3_nt: TGTGCCAGCAGCTTAAGGTCAGGGAGCGGGGGGGCGAGAGATACGCAGTATTTT; v_call: TRBV7-6; clone_size: -; j_call: TRBJ2-3; d_call: TRBD2
cdr3_aa: CAWSRGARAKNQETQYF; cdr3_nt: TGTGCCTGGAGTAGGGGCGCCCGAGCTAAGAACCAAGAGACCCAGTACTTC; v_call: TRBV30; clone_size: -; j_call: TRBJ2-5; d_call: -
cdr3_aa: CASLTGTGGWNTEAFF; cdr3_nt: TGTGCCAGCTTAACCGGGACAGGGGGTTGGAACACTGAAGCTTTCTTT; v_call: TRBV18; clone_size: -; j_call: TRBJ1-1; d_call: TRBD1
cdr3_aa: CASSPGFYSPLHF; cdr3_nt: TGTGCCAGCAGTCCAGGTTTCTATTCACCCCTCCACTTT; v_call: TRBV28; clone_size: few; j_call: TRBJ1-6; d_call: -
cdr3_aa: CASSPSGTDTQYF; cdr3_nt: TGTGCCAGCTCACCGTCTGGCACAGATACGCAGTATTTT; v_call: TRBV18; clone_size: once; j_call: TRBJ2-3; d_call: -
cdr3_aa: CASSIRDRGFETQYF; cdr3_nt: TGTGCCAGTAGTATCCGGGACAGAGGTTTTGAGACCCAGTACTTC; v_call: TRBV19; clone_size: -; j_call: TRBJ2-5; d_call: TRBD1
cdr3_aa: CASRLTVTNTEAFF; cdr3_nt: TGTGCCAGCAGATTAACAGTCACGAACACTGAAGCTTTCTTT; v_call: TRBV2; clone_size: -; j_call: TRBJ1-1; d_call: -
cdr3_aa: CASTLVGHSGNTIYF; cdr3_nt: TGTGCCAGTACCCTTGTTGGACATTCTGGAAACACCATATATTTT; v_call: TRBV19; clone_size: -; j_call: TRBJ1-3; d_call: -
cdr3_aa: CATRGQAGLSGANVLTF; cdr3_nt: TGTGCCACTAGGGGACAGGCGGGCCTCTCTGGGGCCAACGTCCTGACTTTC; v_call: TRBV15; clone_size: -; j_call: TRBJ2-6; d_call: TRBD1
cdr3_aa: CASSYSRVGYGYTF; cdr3_nt: TGTGCCAGCAGTTACTCGCGGGTAGGCTATGGCTACACCTTC; v_call: TRBV6-5; clone_size: -; j_call: TRBJ1-2; d_call: -
cdr3_aa: CASSLARVGSSGSDTQYF; cdr3_nt: TGTGCCAGCAGCTTAGCGCGAGTAGGTAGTAGCGGGTCAGATACGCAGTATTTT; v_call: TRBV7-2; clone_size: -; j_call: TRBJ2-3; d_call: TRBD2
cdr3_aa: CASSSPGSGELFF; cdr3_nt: TGCGCCAGCAGTTCTCCTGGAAGCGGGGAGCTGTTTTTT; v_call: TRBV10-1; clone_size: -; j_call: TRBJ2-2; d_call: -
cdr3_aa: CASSFHGGQPQHF; cdr3_nt: TGTGCCAGCAGCTTTCATGGAGGGCAGCCCCAGCATTTT; v_call: TRBV7-2; clone_size: once; j_call: TRBJ1-5; d_call: -
cdr3_aa: CASSLGQGKEKLFF; cdr3_nt: TGTGCCAGCAGTTTAGGACAGGGGAAAGAAAAACTGTTTTTT; v_call: TRBV27; clone_size: -; j_call: TRBJ1-4; d_call: TRBD1
cdr3_aa: CASSYSSGTAFF; cdr3_nt: TGTGCCAGCAGTTACTCATCGGGGACGGCTTTCTTT; v_call: TRBV6-6; clone_size: -; j_call: TRBJ1-1; d_call: -
cdr3_aa: CASSTGPSSPLHF; cdr3_nt: TGTGCCAGCAGTACCGGACCAAGTTCACCCCTCCACTTT; v_call: TRBV6-5; clone_size: once; j_call: TRBJ1-6; d_call: -
cdr3_aa: CASSLSGYNEQFF; cdr3_nt: TGTGCCAGCAGTTTATCAGGGTACAATGAGCAGTTCTTC; v_call: TRBV28; clone_size: once; j_call: TRBJ2-1; d_call: -
cdr3_aa: CASSQDGGRPYEQYF; cdr3_nt: TGCGCCAGCAGCCAAGATGGAGGGCGGCCCTACGAGCAGTACTTC; v_call: TRBV4-3; clone_size: -; j_call: TRBJ2-7; d_call: -
cdr3_aa: CASSLGVNDRLFF; cdr3_nt: TGTGCCAGCAGCTTGGGGGTGAATGATAGGCTGTTTTTT; v_call: TRBV5-6; clone_size: few; j_call: TRBJ1-4; d_call: -
cdr3_aa: CASSLEDRGRNEQYF; cdr3_nt: TGTGCCAGCAGCTTAGAGGACAGGGGGCGAAACGAGCAGTACTTC; v_call: TRBV7-2; clone_size: -; j_call: TRBJ2-7; d_call: TRBD1
cdr3_aa: CASSSTGPGLDEQFF; cdr3_nt: TGTGCCAGCAGTTCGACAGGGCCTGGCCTCGATGAGCAGTTCTTC; v_call: TRBV27; clone_size: -; j_call: TRBJ2-1; d_call: TRBD1
cdr3_aa: CASSPQGTGGADTQYF; cdr3_nt: TGTGCCAGCAGCCCACAAGGGACAGGGGGAGCAGATACGCAGTATTTT; v_call: TRBV7-3; clone_size: -; j_call: TRBJ2-3; d_call: TRBD1
cdr3_aa: CASSSRGDQPYEQYF; cdr3_nt: TGTGCCAGCAGCTCTCGCGGGGACCAGCCCTACGAGCAGTACTTC; v_call: TRBV7-6; clone_size: -; j_call: TRBJ2-7; d_call: -
cdr3_aa: CASSQGAGTGGETQYF; cdr3_nt: TGCGCCAGCAGCCAAGGAGCCGGGACAGGGGGAGAGACCCAGTACTTC; v_call: TRBV4-3; clone_size: -; j_call: TRBJ2-5; d_call: TRBD1
cdr3_aa: CASSSSGTFTDTQYF; cdr3_nt: TGTGCCAGCAGCTCTTCCGGGACTTTCACAGATACGCAGTATTTT; v_call: TRBV5-4; clone_size: once; j_call: TRBJ2-3; d_call: -
cdr3_aa: CASSLGDGYTNYGYTF; cdr3_nt: TGCGCCAGCAGCTTGGGGGACGGTTATACTAACTATGGCTACACCTTC; v_call: TRBV5-1; clone_size: -; j_call: TRBJ1-2; d_call: -
cdr3_aa: CASSPGGSETQYF; cdr3_nt: TGTGCCAGCAGCCCAGGGGGTTCAGAGACCCAGTACTTC; v_call: TRBV7-2; clone_size: once; j_call: TRBJ2-5; d_call: TRBD1
cdr3_aa: CASSSRTSGVGETQYF; cdr3_nt: TGTGCCAGCAGCTCCCGGACTAGCGGGGTTGGAGAGACCCAGTACTTC; v_call: TRBV7-2; clone_size: -; j_call: TRBJ2-5; d_call: TRBD2
cdr3_aa: CASSLFRANYGYTF; cdr3_nt: TGTGCCAGCAGTTTATTCCGGGCTAACTATGGCTACACCTTC; v_call: TRBV28; clone_size: -; j_call: TRBJ1-2; d_call: -
cdr3_aa: CASSIPLGTQYF; cdr3_nt: TGTGCCAGCAGTATCCCCTTGGGGACCCAGTACTTC; v_call: TRBV2; clone_size: -; j_call: TRBJ2-5; d_call: -
cdr3_aa: CASSLPGAGNEQFF; cdr3_nt: TGTGCCAGCAGCTTGCCGGGGGCGGGCAATGAGCAGTTCTTC; v_call: TRBV5-4; clone_size: -; j_call: TRBJ2-1; d_call: -
cdr3_aa: CASSSKGRRLSLEEQYF; cdr3_nt: TGTGCCAGCAGCTCCAAGGGACGGAGACTATCCTTAGAAGAGCAGTACTTC; v_call: TRBV5-5; clone_size: -; j_call: TRBJ2-7; d_call: -
cdr3_aa: CASSYFPQETQYF; cdr3_nt: TGTGCCAGCAGTTATTTCCCACAGGAGACCCAGTACTTC; v_call: TRBV6-6; clone_size: -; j_call: TRBJ2-5; d_call: -
cdr3_aa: CAWREAVANTGELFF; cdr3_nt: TGTGCCTGGCGGGAGGCGGTAGCGAACACCGGGGAGCTGTTTTTT; v_call: TRBV30; clone_size: -; j_call: TRBJ2-2; d_call: TRBD2
cdr3_aa: CASSTSLQGIQYF; cdr3_nt: TGTGCCAGCAGTACCTCGCTTCAGGGTATTCAGTACTTC; v_call: TRBV6-5; clone_size: once; j_call: TRBJ2-4; d_call: -
cdr3_aa: CASSSGLAGGEQYF; cdr3_nt: TGTGCCAGCTCTTCGGGACTAGCGGGAGGCGAGCAGTACTTC; v_call: TRBV18; clone_size: once; j_call: TRBJ2-7; d_call: TRBD2